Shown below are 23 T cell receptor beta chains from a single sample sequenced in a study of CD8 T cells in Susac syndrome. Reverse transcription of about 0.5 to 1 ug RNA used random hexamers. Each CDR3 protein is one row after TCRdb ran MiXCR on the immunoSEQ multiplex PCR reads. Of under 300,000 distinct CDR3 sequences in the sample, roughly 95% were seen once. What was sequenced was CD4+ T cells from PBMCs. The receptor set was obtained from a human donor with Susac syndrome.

CDR3 nucleotides: TGTGCCAGCAGCCCGCCGGGGCTAGCAGAATACAATGAGCAGTTCTTC. Protein: CASSPPGLAEYNEQFF. The rearrangement uses TRBV11-3 and TRBJ2-1; D could derive from TRBD1 or TRBD2 (5 bases each). The CDR3 sequence is 16 residues long. The V and J ends lost 5 bases and 4 bases respectively, with 18 bases between them. CDR1 is SGHNT and CDR2 is YENEEA in the germline V gene.

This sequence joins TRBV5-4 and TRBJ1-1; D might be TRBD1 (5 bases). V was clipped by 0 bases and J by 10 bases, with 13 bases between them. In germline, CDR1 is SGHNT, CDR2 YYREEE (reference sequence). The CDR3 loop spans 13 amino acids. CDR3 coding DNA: TGTGCCAGCAGCTTGGCGAGGGGTAGTTCAGCTTTCTTT. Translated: CASSLARGSSAFF.

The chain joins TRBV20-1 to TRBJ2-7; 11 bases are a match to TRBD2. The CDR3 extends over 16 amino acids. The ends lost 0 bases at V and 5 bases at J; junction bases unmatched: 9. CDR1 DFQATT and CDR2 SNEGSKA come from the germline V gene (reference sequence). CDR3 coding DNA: TGCAGTGCTAGAGAAGTCGCTAGCGGGAGGCGAGACGAGCAGTACTTC. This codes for CSAREVASGRRDEQYF.

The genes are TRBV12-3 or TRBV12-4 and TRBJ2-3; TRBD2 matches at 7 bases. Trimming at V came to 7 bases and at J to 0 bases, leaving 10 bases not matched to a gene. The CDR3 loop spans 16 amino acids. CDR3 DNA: TGTGCCAGCATCGGCGGGGGTGACGGAAGCACAGATACGCAGTATTTT. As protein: CASIGGGDGSTDTQYF.

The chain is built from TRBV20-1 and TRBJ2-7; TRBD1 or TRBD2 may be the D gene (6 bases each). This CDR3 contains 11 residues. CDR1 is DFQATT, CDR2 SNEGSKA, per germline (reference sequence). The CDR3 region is CSTRGAYEQYF. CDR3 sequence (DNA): TGCAGCACAAGGGGGGCGTACGAGCAGTACTTC.

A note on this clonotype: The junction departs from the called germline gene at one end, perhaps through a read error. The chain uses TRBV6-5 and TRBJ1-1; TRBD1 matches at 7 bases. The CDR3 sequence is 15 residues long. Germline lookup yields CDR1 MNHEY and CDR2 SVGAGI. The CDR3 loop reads CASGYRGPMNTEAFF. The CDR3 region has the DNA TGTGCCAGCGGTTACAGGGGCCCGATGAACACTGAAGCTTTCTTT.

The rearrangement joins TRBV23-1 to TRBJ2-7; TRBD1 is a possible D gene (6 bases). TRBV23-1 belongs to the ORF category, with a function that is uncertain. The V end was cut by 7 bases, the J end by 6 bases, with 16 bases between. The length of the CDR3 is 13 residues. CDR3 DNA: TGCGCCAGCATTCCGAAGGGGGTGGGCGAGCAGTACTTC. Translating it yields CASIPKGVGEQYF.

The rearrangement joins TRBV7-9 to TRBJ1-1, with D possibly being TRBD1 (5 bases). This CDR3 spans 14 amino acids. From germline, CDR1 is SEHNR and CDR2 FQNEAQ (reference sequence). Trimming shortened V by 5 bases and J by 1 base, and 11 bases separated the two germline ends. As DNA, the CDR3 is TGTGCCAGCAGCCCGTTTGACAGGAACACTGAAGCTTTCTTT. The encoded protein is CASSPFDRNTEAFF. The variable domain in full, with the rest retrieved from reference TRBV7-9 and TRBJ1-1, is DTGVSQNPRHKITKRGQNVTFRCDPISEHNRLYWYRQTLGQGPEFLTYFQNEAQLEKSRLLSDRFSAERPKGSFSTLEIQRTEQGDSAMYLCASSPFDRNTEAFFGQGTRLTVV.

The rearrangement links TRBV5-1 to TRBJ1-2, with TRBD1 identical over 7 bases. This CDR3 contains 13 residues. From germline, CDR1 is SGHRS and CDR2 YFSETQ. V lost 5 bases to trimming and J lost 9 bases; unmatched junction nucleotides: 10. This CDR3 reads CASRFDREQSYTF. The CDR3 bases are TGCGCCAGCAGGTTCGACAGGGAACAGAGCTACACCTTC.

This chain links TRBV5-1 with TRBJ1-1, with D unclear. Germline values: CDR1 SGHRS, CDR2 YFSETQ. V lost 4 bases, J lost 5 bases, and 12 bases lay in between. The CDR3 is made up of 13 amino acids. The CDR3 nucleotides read TGCGCCAGCAGCCCCACGGTCGGGACTGAAGCTTTCTTT. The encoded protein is CASSPTVGTEAFF.

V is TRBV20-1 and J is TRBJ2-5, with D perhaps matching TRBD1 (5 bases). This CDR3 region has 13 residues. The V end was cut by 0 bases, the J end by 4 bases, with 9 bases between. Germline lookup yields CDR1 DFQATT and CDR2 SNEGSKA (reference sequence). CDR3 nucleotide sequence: TGCAGTGCTAGAGATCCGCAGGGAGAGACCCAGTACTTC. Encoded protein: CSARDPQGETQYF.

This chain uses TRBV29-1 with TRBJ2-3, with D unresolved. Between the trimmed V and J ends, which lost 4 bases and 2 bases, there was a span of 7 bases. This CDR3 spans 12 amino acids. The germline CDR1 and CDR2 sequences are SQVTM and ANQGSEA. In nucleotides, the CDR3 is TGCAGCGTTGGCAAAGACACAGATACGCAGTATTTT. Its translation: CSVGKDTDTQYF.

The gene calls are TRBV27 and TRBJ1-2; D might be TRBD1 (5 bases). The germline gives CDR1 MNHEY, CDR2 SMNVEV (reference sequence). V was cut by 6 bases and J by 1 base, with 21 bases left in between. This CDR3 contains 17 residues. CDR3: CASRGQGTGPNNYGYTF. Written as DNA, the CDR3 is TGTGCCAGCAGGGGTCAGGGTACAGGACCAAATAACTATGGCTACACCTTC.

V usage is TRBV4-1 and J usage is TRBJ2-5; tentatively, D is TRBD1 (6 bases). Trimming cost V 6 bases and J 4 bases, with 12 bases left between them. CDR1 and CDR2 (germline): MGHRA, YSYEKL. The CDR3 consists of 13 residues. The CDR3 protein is CASSWTELETQYF. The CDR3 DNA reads TGCGCCAGCAGTTGGACAGAGCTAGAGACCCAGTACTTC.

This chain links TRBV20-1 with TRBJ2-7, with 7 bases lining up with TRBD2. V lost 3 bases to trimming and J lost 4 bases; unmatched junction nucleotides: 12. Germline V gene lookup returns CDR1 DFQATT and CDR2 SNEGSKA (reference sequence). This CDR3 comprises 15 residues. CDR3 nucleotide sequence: TGCAGTGCTAGGATACCTAGCGGTTCTGATTACGAGCAGTACTTC. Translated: CSARIPSGSDYEQYF.

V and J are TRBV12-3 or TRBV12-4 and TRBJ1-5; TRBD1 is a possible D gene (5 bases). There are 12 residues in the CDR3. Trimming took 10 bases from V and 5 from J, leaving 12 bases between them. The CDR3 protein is CATKEGHQPQHF. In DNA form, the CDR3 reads TGTGCCACTAAGGAGGGGCATCAGCCCCAGCATTTT.

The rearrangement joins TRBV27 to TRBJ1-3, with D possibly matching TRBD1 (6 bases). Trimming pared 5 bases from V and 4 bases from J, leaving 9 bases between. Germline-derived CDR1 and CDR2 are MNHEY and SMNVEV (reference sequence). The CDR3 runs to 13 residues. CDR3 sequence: CASSGTFGNTIYF. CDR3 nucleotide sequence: TGTGCCAGCAGTGGGACATTCGGAAACACCATATATTTT.

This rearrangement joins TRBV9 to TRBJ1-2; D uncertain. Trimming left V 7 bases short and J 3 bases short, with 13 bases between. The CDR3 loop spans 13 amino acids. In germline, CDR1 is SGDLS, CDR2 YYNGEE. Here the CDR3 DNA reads TGTGCCAGCCGTAGGATCTCAGACTATGGCTACACCTTC. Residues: CASRRISDYGYTF.

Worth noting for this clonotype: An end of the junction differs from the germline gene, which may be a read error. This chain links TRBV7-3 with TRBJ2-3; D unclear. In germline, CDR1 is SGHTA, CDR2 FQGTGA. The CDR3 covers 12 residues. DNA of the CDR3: TGTGCCAGCAGCCCAAGCATAGATACGCAGTATTTT. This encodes CASSPSIDTQYF.

The CDR3 reads CASSNTGGDEQFF. The CDR3 DNA is TGTGCCAGCAGCAATACAGGGGGCGATGAGCAGTTCTTC. The chain uses TRBV12-3 or TRBV12-4 and TRBJ2-1, with 9 nucleotides matching TRBD1. V was clipped by 6 bases and J by 8 bases; unmatched bases: 5. This CDR3 has 13 residues.

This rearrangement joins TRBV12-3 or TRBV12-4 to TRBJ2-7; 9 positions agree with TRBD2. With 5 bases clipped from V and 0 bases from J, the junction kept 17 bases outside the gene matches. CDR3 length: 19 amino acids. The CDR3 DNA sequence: TGTGCCAGCAGTACCACCGGGACTAGCTGGGGGAGCGTCTCCTACGAGCAGTACTTC. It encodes CASSTTGTSWGSVSYEQYF.

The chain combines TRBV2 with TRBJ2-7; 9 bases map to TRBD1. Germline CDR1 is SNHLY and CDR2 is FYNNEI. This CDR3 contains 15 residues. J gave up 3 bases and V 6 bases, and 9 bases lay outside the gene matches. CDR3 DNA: TGTGCCAGCAGGCCTCGGACAGGGGATTTCTACGAGCAGTACTTC. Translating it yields CASRPRTGDFYEQYF. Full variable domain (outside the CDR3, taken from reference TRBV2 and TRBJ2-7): EPEVTQTPSHQVTQMGQEVILRCVPISNHLYFYWYRQILGQKVEFLVSFYNNEISEKSEIFDDQFSVERPDGSNFTLKIRSTKLEDSAMYFCASRPRTGDFYEQYFGPGTRLTVT.

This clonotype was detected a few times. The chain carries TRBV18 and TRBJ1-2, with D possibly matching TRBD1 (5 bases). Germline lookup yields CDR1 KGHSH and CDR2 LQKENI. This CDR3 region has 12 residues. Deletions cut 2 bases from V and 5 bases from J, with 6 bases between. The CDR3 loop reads CASSPDRYGYTF. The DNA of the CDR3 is TGTGCCAGCTCACCAGACAGATATGGCTACACCTTC.